This TCR beta chain was found in a study of T cell clones after liver transplantation. Study-level information: Immunosuppression withdrawal was tried within 2 years after liver transplantation in this trial. Three of eight recipients were HCV-positive; others had non-autoimmune, non-viral indications. Study results and caveats: In a couple of subjects, few donor cells limited the measurable donor-reactive repertoire. Rather than being deleted, graft donor-reactive T cells may have moved into the graft.

Profiled with immunoSEQ multiplex PCR; TCRdb holds only in-frame clones, not every one. The sample records some 70,000 clones, 80% being singletons. Trimming took 2 bases from V and 2 from J, leaving 12 bases between them. The CDR3 is 15 residues long. Germline lookup yields CDR1 MGHRA and CDR2 YSYEKL. Concerning this clone itself: Its target is unknown.

This sequence was found in a human donor who received a liver transplant. The material sequenced was CD4+ T cells from blood, taken before liver transplant. This chain connects TRBV4-1 to TRBJ1-2; TRBD1 might be the D (6 bases). The DNA of the CDR3 is TGCGCCAGCAGCCAACCCGGGACATTAAACTATGGCTACACCTTC. Translated, it gives CASSQPGTLNYGYTF.